The 25 T cell receptor beta chains in this list originate from one sample, sequenced in a study of patients and donors after allogeneic stem cell transplantation. TCRdb fed the RT-PCR reads into MiXCR, producing one record per CDR3 protein. The table includes about a million distinct CDR3 sequences, more than 15% detected once. The sample was blood, either unsorted or a sorted T cell fraction (not recorded which). These receptors were collected from a human donor who was either an allogeneic HSCT recipient or a stem cell or donor lymphocyte infusion donor (not recorded which). It is not recorded whose cells these are; they may come from a transplant donor.

The V gene is TRBV2, the J gene TRBJ2-1; TRBD1 agrees at 8 bases. Germline V lookup: CDR1 SNHLY, CDR2 FYNNEI. The CDR3 contains 17 residues. With 0 bases clipped from V and 7 bases from J, the junction kept 11 bases outside the gene matches. DNA of the CDR3: TGTGCCAGCAGTGAAGCGCTGGGGACAGGTGGTAGGAATGAGCAGTTCTTC. Encoded protein: CASSEALGTGGRNEQFF.

This clonotype was observed many times. This rearrangement joins TRBV12-3 or TRBV12-4 to TRBJ2-2, with D maybe TRBD1 (6 bases). The CDR3 consists of 15 residues. Between the trimmed V and J ends, which lost 7 bases and 3 bases, there was a span of 15 bases. CDR3 protein: CASTEQGRYTGELFF. The CDR3 DNA reads as TGTGCCAGCACCGAGCAGGGGCGGTACACCGGGGAGCTGTTTTTT.

J is TRBJ2-3 and V is TRBV11-2; D might be TRBD1 or TRBD2, each matching 6 bases. The ends were cut back, 6 bases at V and 2 bases at J, with 27 bases in the middle. This CDR3 is built from 19 residues. CDR1 is SGHAT and CDR2 is FQNNGV in the germline V gene. The CDR3 nucleotides read TGTGCCAGCAGTGGAGGTTTCCCCCCATGGGGGGCTTACACAGATACGCAGTATTTT. Amino acid sequence: CASSGGFPPWGAYTDTQYF.

Comments on this clonotype: A much larger clonotype is one base distant, so this may be a read error. The chain combines TRBV14 with TRBJ2-3; no definite D call. Trimming took off 0 bases at V and 7 bases at J, with 20 bases between the two ends. The CDR3 contains 17 residues. The germline V gene encodes CDR1 SGHDN and CDR2 FVKESK. CDR3 DNA sequence: TGTGCCAGCAGCCAAGACCCCCGGTCGCTGGAGAGGAATACGCAGTATTTT. Its protein is CASSQDPRSLERNTQYF. Variable domain in full (rest from reference TRBV14 and TRBJ2-3): EAGVTQFPSHSVIEKGQTVTLRCDPISGHDNLYWYRRVMGKEIKFLLHFVKESKQDESGMPNNRFLAERTGGTYSTLKVQPAELEDSGVYFCASSQDPRSLERNTQYFGPGTRLTVL.

The rearrangement joins TRBV28 to TRBJ2-2; D ambiguous. V was cut by 2 bases and J by 6 bases, with 13 bases left in between. Germline CDR1 and CDR2: MDHEN and SYDVKM. This CDR3 has 15 amino acids. The CDR3, as DNA: TGTGCCAGCAGTTTACCGCAAACTGGAGCCGGGGAGCTGTTTTTT. Translating gives CASSLPQTGAGELFF.

The rearrangement joins TRBV14 to TRBJ2-3; TRBD2 aligns across 9 bases. CDR1 and CDR2 (germline): SGHDN, FVKESK. The CDR3 sequence is 18 residues long. Trimming cost V 1 base and J 2 bases; bases outside gene matches: 10. CDR3 nucleotides: TGTGCCAGCAGCCAAGTCGGTCGGCTAGCGGGATTCACAGATACGCAGTATTTT. Amino acid sequence: CASSQVGRLAGFTDTQYF.

V and J are TRBV9 and TRBJ2-3; 8 nucleotides align to TRBD2. Losses at the gene ends were 1 base for V and 4 bases for J; bases not matched to a gene: 11. The CDR3 extends over 17 amino acids. The germline gives CDR1 SGDLS, CDR2 YYNGEE. This chain's CDR3 is CASSVSAGGRGADTQYF. Here the CDR3 DNA reads TGTGCCAGCAGCGTAAGTGCGGGGGGTCGCGGGGCAGATACGCAGTATTTT.

Ten or more counts support this clonotype. The chain couples TRBV7-2 to TRBJ2-1, with 11 positions matching TRBD2. CDR3 length: 15 residues. Trimming cost V 5 bases and J 8 bases; bases outside gene matches: 8. Germline CDR1 and CDR2: SGHTA and FQGNSA. DNA of the CDR3: TGTGCCAGCAGCCCCTCTAGCGGGGGGAACTATGAGCAGTTCTTC. Amino acid sequence: CASSPSSGGNYEQFF.

This clonotype was seen repeatedly, ten times or more. This chain joins TRBV7-2 and TRBJ2-1; 9 nucleotides align to TRBD2. The CDR3 runs to 15 residues. Germline CDR1 is SGHTA and CDR2 is FQGNSA. Losses at the gene ends were 6 bases for V and 4 bases for J; bases not matched to a gene: 7. The CDR3 reads CASSLAGGRYNEQFF. The CDR3 DNA is TGTGCCAGCAGTTTGGCGGGGGGGAGGTACAATGAGCAGTTCTTC.

This clonotype was seen repeatedly, ten times or more. The rearrangement uses TRBV7-3 and TRBJ2-3, with 10 bases identical to TRBD2. The trim removed 0 bases at V and 3 bases at J, leaving 3 bases unmatched. CDR1 SGHTA and CDR2 FQGTGA come from the germline V gene. The CDR3 covers 16 residues. CDR3 bases: TGTGCCAGCAGCTTAACGGCTAGCGGGAGAACAGATACGCAGTATTTT. This encodes CASSLTASGRTDTQYF.

V is TRBV6-1 and J is TRBJ2-1; D possibly uses TRBD1 or TRBD2 (5 bases each). This CDR3 has 15 residues. The V end was cut by 7 bases, the J end by 4 bases, with 17 bases between. Germline CDR1 reads MNHNS; CDR2 reads SASEGT. The CDR3 is CASIKNRDVYNEQFF. CDR3 DNA sequence: TGTGCCAGCATCAAGAACCGGGACGTATACAATGAGCAGTTCTTC.

The chain has TRBV10-3 and TRBJ2-7; the match to TRBD2 covers 12 bases. This CDR3 is 14 amino acids long. The trim removed 9 bases at V and 2 bases at J, leaving 5 bases unmatched. Looked up from germline, CDR1 is ENHRY and CDR2 is SYGVKD. CDR3 region: CAIRLAGDPYEQYF. Written as DNA, the CDR3 is TGTGCCATACGACTAGCGGGAGATCCCTACGAGCAGTACTTC.

The chain joins TRBV12-3 or TRBV12-4 to TRBJ2-3, with TRBD1 matching 10 bases. V lost 2 bases to trimming and J lost 9 bases; unmatched junction nucleotides: 8. The CDR3 length is 15 residues. The chain's CDR3 is CASSLRQGASETQYF. For the CDR3, the DNA is TGTGCCAGCAGTTTACGACAGGGGGCTTCGGAGACGCAGTATTTT.

The rearrangement uses TRBV7-9 and TRBJ2-5; D perhaps matches TRBD2 (6 bases). This CDR3 contains 15 residues. Trimming left V 4 bases short and J 4 bases short, with 16 bases between. Germline lookup yields CDR1 SEHNR and CDR2 FQNEAQ (reference sequence). For the CDR3, the DNA is TGTGCCAGCAGCTCTGCGGGATTTGCGGTAGAGACCCAGTACTTC. Amino acids: CASSSAGFAVETQYF.

The chain employs TRBV13 and TRBJ2-4; 10 nucleotides align to TRBD1. CDR3 size: 18 residues. V was clipped by 5 bases and J by 1 base; unmatched bases: 11. The germline V gene has CDR1 PRHDT and CDR2 FYEKMQ (reference sequence). The CDR3 DNA follows: TGTGCCAGCAGCCATGGACAGGGGGTGGATTTGGCCAAAAACATTCAGTACTTC. Encoded protein: CASSHGQGVDLAKNIQYF.

This clonotype came up many times. The chain employs TRBV5-6 and TRBJ2-7; D not certain. Germline assignment: CDR1 SGHDT and CDR2 YYEEEE. Trimming removed 5 bases from V and 1 base from J, with 13 bases in between. The CDR3 totals 14 residues. Here the CDR3 DNA reads TGTGCCAGCAGTTCCCTTGGCGGTTCCTACGAGCAGTACTTC. Its translation is CASSSLGGSYEQYF.

The DNA of the CDR3 is TGCAGTGCTAGCGTGGAAGAGACCCAGTACTTC. Translated: CSASVEETQYF. This sequence joins TRBV20-1 and TRBJ2-5, with D unresolved. Germline assignment: CDR1 DFQATT and CDR2 SNEGSKA (reference sequence). The ends were cut back, 3 bases at V and 3 bases at J, with 5 bases in the middle. CDR3 length equals 11 residues.

There are many counts of this clonotype. The V and J genes are TRBV20-1 and TRBJ2-7; D is possibly TRBD2 (5 bases). CDR1 and CDR2 from the germline V gene are DFQATT and SNEGSKA (reference sequence). This CDR3 is built from 13 residues. Trimming stripped 1 base from V and 2 bases from J, with 9 bases between. The CDR3 DNA reads TGCAGTGCTAGAGCCAGGACTGCCTACGAGCAGTACTTC. Translation: CSARARTAYEQYF.

V and J are TRBV19 and TRBJ2-6; a possible D gene is TRBD1 (6 bases). The CDR3 spans 15 residues. The V end was cut by 8 bases, the J end by 6 bases, with 17 bases between. Looked up from germline, CDR1 is LNHDA and CDR2 is SQIVND (reference sequence). The DNA of the CDR3 is TGTGCCAGTGACAGGAGCGACTTAAAGGCCAACGTCCTGACTTTC. Translating gives CASDRSDLKANVLTF.

This clonotype was observed a few times. The rearrangement links TRBV6-5 to TRBJ1-2; possibly TRBD1 for D (6 bases). Germline V gene lookup returns CDR1 MNHEY and CDR2 SVGAGI. CDR3 length: 15 amino acids. V was shortened by 4 bases and J by 0 bases, with 12 bases between the two germline ends. DNA for the CDR3: TGTGCCAGCAGTTTCTCAGGGGCTTCTAACTATGGCTACACCTTC. Amino acid sequence: CASSFSGASNYGYTF.

In its sample, this clonotype was seen a few times. The chain couples TRBV12-3 or TRBV12-4 to TRBJ1-2; TRBD1 is a possible D gene (5 bases). This CDR3 has 16 residues. The V end was cut by 5 bases, the J end by 3 bases, with 19 bases between. CDR3 protein: CASSPLGTGMDYGYTF. CDR3 DNA sequence: TGTGCCAGCAGTCCTCTCGGGACGGGAATGGACTATGGCTACACCTTC.

This chain joins TRBV5-1 and TRBJ2-5; 10 nucleotides match TRBD2. Trimming cost V 0 bases and J 5 bases; bases outside gene matches: 4. The CDR3 is made up of 15 amino acids. Germline assignment: CDR1 SGHRS and CDR2 YFSETQ. CDR3 region: CASSLGLAGLETQYF. CDR3 coding DNA: TGCGCCAGCAGCTTGGGACTAGCGGGTTTGGAGACCCAGTACTTC.

In this sample, this clonotype turned up a few times. V is TRBV12-3 or TRBV12-4 and J is TRBJ1-4; D unclear. V was clipped by 2 bases and J by 0 bases, with 7 bases between them. The CDR3 totals 15 residues. The CDR3 DNA is TGTGCCAGCAGTTTATGGACCGCAACTAATGAAAAACTGTTTTTT. Encoded protein: CASSLWTATNEKLFF.

As concerns this clonotype: The junction departs from the called germline gene at one end, perhaps through a read error. The chain recombines TRBV5-1 with TRBJ2-5, with D uncertain. CDR1 and CDR2 from the germline V gene are SGHRS and YFSETQ. CDR3 length: 13 amino acids. The CDR3 DNA sequence: TGCGCCAGCAACTTGAATTTCCAAGAGACCCAGTACTTC. Translated, it gives CASNLNFQETQYF.

This clonotype turned up a few times. The CDR3 sequence: CATSDPRQGPGGNEQFF. In DNA form, the CDR3 reads TGTGCCACCAGTGACCCCCGACAGGGGCCAGGGGGCAATGAGCAGTTCTTC. The chain links TRBV24-1 to TRBJ2-1; 8 nucleotides align to TRBD1. This CDR3 spans 17 amino acids. V lost 4 bases and J lost 6; bases outside the gene matches: 13. Looked up from germline, CDR1 is KGHDR and CDR2 is SFDVKD.